A selection of T cell receptor beta chains follows, all from one sample in a study of a mutant IDH1 vaccine in newly diagnosed glioma. TCRdb's copy holds only in-frame clones and misses some; the assay was immunoSEQ multiplex PCR. Seen here are about 94,000 clones, roughly nine tenths observed once, and the top ten hold around 0.77%. Their specific antigens are unknown. The sample was PBMCs, taken from a glioma patient whose treatment included an IDH1 peptide vaccine. The origin of the receptors is a woman between 45 and 60 years old with glioma. Each CDR3 is given with its conserved first and last residue. D genes are given only for firm matches. Only part of the rows carry a size: once, few, many, or a class if the clone is expanded.

>TRBV7-9|TRBD1|TRBJ2-7|-
TGTGCCAGCAGCTCCCCGGGACAGGGGGCCTACGAGCAGTACTTC
CASSSPGQGAYEQYF
>TRBV16|TRBD2|TRBJ2-1|-
TGTGCCAGCAGTCCCCTGAAGGGGACTAGCGACATTAGGGAGCAGTTCTTC
CASSPLKGTSDIREQFF
>TRBV28|-|TRBJ1-2|-
TGTGCCAGCAGTTTGGCAGTATATGGCTACACCTTC
CASSLAVYGYTF
>TRBV13|TRBD2|TRBJ2-1|-
TGTGCCAGCAGCTTAGGAACTAGCGGGAGTGAGCAGTTCTTC
CASSLGTSGSEQFF
>TRBV6-6|TRBD2|TRBJ2-1|-
TGTGCCAGCAGGGGACTAGCGGGAGGGCCCGGTGAGCAGTTCTTC
CASRGLAGGPGEQFF
>TRBV5-6|TRBD1|TRBJ2-7|once
TGTGCCAGCAGCATTGTACGGGACAGGGCCTACGAGCAGTACTTC
CASSIVRDRAYEQYF
>TRBV6-4|TRBD1|TRBJ1-5|-
TGTACCAGCAGTGGACAGGCGGATCAGCCCCAGCATTTT
CTSSGQADQPQHF
>TRBV28|TRBD1|TRBJ1-2|-
TGTGCCAGCAGTGGCCCCCGGGACAGGGTTCGGGGCTATGGCTACACCTTC
CASSGPRDRVRGYGYTF
>TRBV29-1|TRBD1|TRBJ2-5|-
TGCAGCGTCACCCTGCGGTGGGTCGACAGGGCGGGAGAGACCCAGTACTTC
CSVTLRWVDRAGETQYF
>TRBV30|-|TRBJ2-5|-
TGTGCCTGGAGCTTGGCAGGCCAGGGAGACACCCAGTACTTC
CAWSLAGQGDTQYF
>TRBV5-1|-|TRBJ1-6|-
TGCGCCAGCAGCTTGGCCCCCTTCTCACCCCTCCACTTT
CASSLAPFSPLHF
>TRBV5-1|-|TRBJ2-5|-
TGCGCCAGCAGCTGGCAGGGATTACAAGAGACCCAGTACTTC
CASSWQGLQETQYF
>TRBV19|-|TRBJ2-3|-
TGTGCCAGTGACCGGGAGCGGAATACGCAGTATTTT
CASDRERNTQYF
>TRBV7-9|-|TRBJ2-1|-
TGTGCCAGCAGCGCCCCCGGGACTCGGTTGGGGTCTGAGCAGTTCTTC
CASSAPGTRLGSEQFF
>TRBV10-3|-|TRBJ1-2|-
TGTGCCATCAGTGATGGCTACACCTTC
CAISDGYTF
>TRBV10-3|-|TRBJ1-3|medium-sized
TGTGCCATCAGTGAGTGGACAGGAAACACCATATATTTT
CAISEWTGNTIYF
>TRBV5-1|-|TRBJ1-2|-
TGCGCCAGCAGCCCAGGGACGCTGAACTATGGCTACACCTTC
CASSPGTLNYGYTF
>TRBV25-1|-|TRBJ1-3|-
TGTGCCAGCAGTGAATGGAGGGGGACCGGAAACACCATATATTTT
CASSEWRGTGNTIYF
>TRBV6-6|-|TRBJ1-1|-
TGTGCCAGCAGTTACCGGGCGTACACTGAAGCTTTCTTT
CASSYRAYTEAFF
>TRBV5-1|-|TRBJ1-2|-
TGCGCCAGCAGCTTAGGAGACAACTATGGCTACACCTTC
CASSLGDNYGYTF
>TRBV7-9|-|TRBJ1-4|-
TGTGCCAGCAGCTCTGGACCGGGCGGGACTAATGAAAAACTGTTTTTT
CASSSGPGGTNEKLFF
>TRBV19|-|TRBJ2-7|-
TGTGCCAGTAGTCTTATCAACAGTTACGAGCAGTACTTC
CASSLINSYEQYF
>TRBV5-4|-|TRBJ1-1|-
TGTGCCAGCAGCTTGGGGACGGACACTGAAGCTTTCTTT
CASSLGTDTEAFF
>TRBV19|-|TRBJ1-5|-
TGTGCCAGTCAGCCCCACCTTCATCAGCCCCAGCATTTT
CASQPHLHQPQHF
>TRBV19|TRBD2|TRBJ2-3|-
TGTGCCAGTAGTATAGATCCCTCGGGAGGGGCCACAGATACGCAGTATTTT
CASSIDPSGGATDTQYF
>TRBV29-1|-|TRBJ1-3|-
TGCAGTGGTCAACACTCTGGAAACACCATATATTTT
CSGQHSGNTIYF
>TRBV27|-|TRBJ2-7|-
TGTGCCAGCAGTCCTTGGAAAGGGGCAGGCACCTACGAGCAGTACTTC
CASSPWKGAGTYEQYF
>TRBV19|TRBD2|TRBJ2-2|-
TGTGCCAGTAATCTAGCGGGGAACACCGGGGAGCTGTTTTTT
CASNLAGNTGELFF
>TRBV2|-|TRBJ1-2|-
TGTGCCAGCGGGGGGCGGACACTCGGTGGCTACACCTTC
CASGGRTLGGYTF
>TRBV18|-|TRBJ2-1|-
TGTGCCAGCTCACCACCGGGACAGGCCGGTGGGGAGGGTGAGCAGTTCTTC
CASSPPGQAGGEGEQFF
>TRBV5-5|-|TRBJ1-2|once
TGTGCCAGCAGCCCTGGACAGCACTATGGCTACACCTTC
CASSPGQHYGYTF
>TRBV2|-|TRBJ1-1|-
TGTGCCAGCAGTGATAATCAGGGACCTGAAGCTTTCTTT
CASSDNQGPEAFF
>TRBV19|TRBD1|TRBJ1-5|once
TGTGCCAGTAGTAGATACAGGGGAGGCAATCAGCCCCAGCATTTT
CASSRYRGGNQPQHF
>TRBV7-9|-|TRBJ2-1|-
TGTGCCAGCAGCCCCCCCCGGGCAGGAAACAATGAGCAGTTCTTC
CASSPPRAGNNEQFF
>TRBV9|-|TRBJ1-4|-
TGTGCCAGCAGCGTTGGCAGGGGCATAACTAATGAAAAACTGTTTTTT
CASSVGRGITNEKLFF
>TRBV9|-|TRBJ2-2|few
TGTGCCAGCTACGGAGGAGGGCACACCGGGGAGCTGTTTTTT
CASYGGGHTGELFF
>TRBV5-8|TRBD2|TRBJ2-5|-
TGTGCCAGCAGCCAAGAGCGGGGTAGAGAAGAGACCCAGTACTTC
CASSQERGREETQYF
>TRBV7-6|-|TRBJ1-1|-
TGTGCCAGCAGCTTAGATAGTCAGAACACTGAAGCTTTCTTT
CASSLDSQNTEAFF
>TRBV14|-|TRBJ1-1|few
TGTGCCAGCAGCCAAGTCGTAGGTAGTCGGACTGAAGCTTTCTTT
CASSQVVGSRTEAFF
>TRBV18|-|TRBJ1-6|-
TGTGCCAGCTCACAAACGGGGGGGTTGGATTCACCCCTCCACTTT
CASSQTGGLDSPLHF
>TRBV10-3|-|TRBJ1-2|once
TGTGCCATCAGTGACGGGAGGGGAGGCGTTGGTGGCTACACCTTC
CAISDGRGGVGGYTF
>TRBV5-1|-|TRBJ2-5|-
TGCGCCAGCAGCTGGCACACCTTCGGGCAAGAGACCCAGTACTTC
CASSWHTFGQETQYF
>TRBV18|-|TRBJ2-3|-
TGTGCCAGCTCACCGACAGATACGCAGTATTTT
CASSPTDTQYF
>TRBV7-8|TRBD2|TRBJ2-7|-
TGTGCCAGCAGCCCTACTGTGGGAGGACTAGCGGCCCAGCCGTACTTC
CASSPTVGGLAAQPYF
>TRBV5-5|TRBD2|TRBJ2-2|-
TGTGCCAGCAGCTTTAGCGGGAGGTTCAACACCGGGGAGCTGTTTTTT
CASSFSGRFNTGELFF
>TRBV11-2|TRBD1|TRBJ2-7|-
TGTGCCAGCAGCTCGGGACAGGCAGGAGCCTACGAGCAGTACTTC
CASSSGQAGAYEQYF
>TRBV5-1|-|TRBJ1-1|-
TGCGCCAGCAGCTTGGGCATCAACCGGGGGGCCGAAGCTTTCTTT
CASSLGINRGAEAFF
>TRBV30|-|TRBJ2-7|-
TGTGCCGGACAGAGGGGCTACGAGCAGTACTTC
CAGQRGYEQYF
>TRBV15|TRBD1|TRBJ1-5|-
TGTGCCACCAGCAGTGGGACAGGGGGAGGCAATCAGCCCCAGCATTTT
CATSSGTGGGNQPQHF
>TRBV4-2|-|TRBJ2-7|few
TGTGCCAGCAGCCAACTCCTTAACTCCTACGAGCAGTACTTC
CASSQLLNSYEQYF
>TRBV28|-|TRBJ1-5|-
TGTGCCAGCAGTTCACAGCATCAGCCCCAGCATTTT
CASSSQHQPQHF
>TRBV5-1|-|TRBJ1-2|-
TGCGCCAGCAGCTTAGAGAGCGGGGTTGGCTACACCTTC
CASSLESGVGYTF
>TRBV19|-|TRBJ1-4|-
TGTGCCAGTAGCAACCCGACAGCCTATAATGAAAAACTGTTTTTT
CASSNPTAYNEKLFF
>TRBV28|-|TRBJ2-7|-
TGTGCCAGCAGTTTCCTGACAGGCCGGTCCTACGAGCAGTACTTC
CASSFLTGRSYEQYF
>TRBV29-1|-|TRBJ1-1|few
TGCAGCGTTGGGGAGGCCCTGGGTTCCACTGAAGCTTTCTTT
CSVGEALGSTEAFF
>TRBV10-3|-|TRBJ1-5|once
TGTGCCATCAGTGAGGTGCCGTTTGATAGCAATCAGCCCCAGCATTTT
CAISEVPFDSNQPQHF
>TRBV19|TRBD1|TRBJ2-7|-
TGTGCCAGACATCAGGGGGCTTACGTTTCCTACGAGCAGTACTTC
CARHQGAYVSYEQYF
>TRBV19|-|TRBJ2-1|few
TGTGCCAGTACCACAGACGGCTACAATGAGCAGTTCTTC
CASTTDGYNEQFF
>TRBV7-9|TRBD2|TRBJ2-7|-
TGTGCCAGCAGCTTCCCCCGCGGGACTAGCGGACCCTACGAGCAGTACTTC
CASSFPRGTSGPYEQYF